The clone carrying this TCR beta chain was seen only a few times. Its antigen remains unknown. The data belong to a study of Graves' ophthalmopathy and Graves' hyperthyroidism. Overall study findings and caveats: A 13-signature model separated ophthalmopathy from stable hyperthyroidism, about 90% sensitivity, 81.08% specificity.

Ophthalmopathy donors' eye disease showed moderate-to-severe activity, CAS of at least 3, NOSPECS of at least 4 and duration under 3 months. Symptoms, serum thyroxine and TRAb, thyroid ultrasound, and orbital computed tomography formed the diagnostic basis. Amplified material comprised TCR beta CDR3 regions derived from RNA transcripts. The first round was an RT-PCR with HTBI primers, and the second round was a multiplex PCR. Each CDR3 protein is one row after TCRdb ran MiXCR on the multiplex PCR reads. Among 650,000 to 800,000 distinct CDR3 sequences listed, roughly 39% were seen once. The specimen was peripheral blood. The TCR sequence derives from an adult man with Graves' ophthalmopathy.

CDR3 protein: CASSLKAPNEKLFF. CDR3 coding DNA: TGTGCCAGCTCCTTGAAGGCTCCTAATGAAAAACTGTTTTTT. The chain combines TRBV9 with TRBJ1-4; no definite D call. Germline V gives CDR1 SGDLS, CDR2 YYNGEE. The ends were cut back, 7 bases at V and 3 bases at J, with 13 bases in the middle. There are 14 residues in the CDR3.